Each of the 26 T cell receptor beta chains below was sequenced from the same sample in a study of OX40 agonist ivuxolimab in advanced cancers. Clones were sequenced by immunoSEQ multiplex PCR, and TCRdb holds only the in-frame ones, with some missing. The sample has about 25,000 clones; 70% to 90% are singletons. Sequenced here: CD4+ or CD8+ T cells sorted from blood, sampled in a trial of the OX40 agonist ivuxolimab. The receptors stem from an adult with an advanced solid tumor such as melanoma, head and neck, liver or kidney cancer.

V usage is TRBV7-9 and J usage is TRBJ2-7, with 11 bases aligning to TRBD2. Germline trimming cut 2 bases from V and 3 bases from J; bases unmatched to any gene: 9. Germline V gives CDR1 SEHNR, CDR2 FQNEAQ (reference sequence). This CDR3 is built from 17 residues. The CDR3 loop is CASSLTSGGPRLYEQYF. In DNA, the CDR3 is TGTGCCAGCAGCTTAACTAGCGGGGGCCCAAGGCTCTACGAGCAGTACTTC. Combining the CDR3 with reference TRBV7-9 and TRBJ2-7 gives the whole variable domain DTGVSQNPRHKITKRGQNVTFRCDPISEHNRLYWYRQTLGQGPEFLTYFQNEAQLEKSRLLSDRFSAERPKGSFSTLEIQRTEQGDSAMYLCASSLTSGGPRLYEQYFGPGTRLTVT.

The rearrangement links TRBV9 to TRBJ1-5; D is unresolved. The V end lost 0 bases, the J end lost 0 bases, and 1 base lay between the germline ends. The germline CDR1 and CDR2 sequences are SGDLS and YYNGEE. This CDR3 has 13 residues. In DNA, the CDR3 is TGTGCCAGCAGCGTAGGTAGCAATCAGCCCCAGCATTTT. As protein: CASSVGSNQPQHF.

This chain links TRBV19 with TRBJ2-3; 9 bases map to TRBD1. CDR3 length: 14 residues. J gave up 3 bases and V 7 bases, and 5 bases lay outside the gene matches. The germline V gene encodes CDR1 LNHDA and CDR2 SQIVND (reference sequence). The CDR3 DNA reads TGTGCCAGTACCTCAGGACAGGGGACAGATACGCAGTATTTT. Encoded protein: CASTSGQGTDTQYF.

This chain links TRBV7-3 with TRBJ2-3, with D unresolved. Germline V lookup: CDR1 SGHTA, CDR2 FQGTGA. V was clipped by 7 bases and J by 0 bases, with 8 bases between them. The CDR3 loop spans 13 amino acids. CDR3 sequence reads: CASTPDSTDTQYF. The CDR3 coding sequence is TGTGCCAGCACCCCAGACAGCACAGATACGCAGTATTTT.

This clone was seen a single time. The chain has TRBV11-3 and TRBJ1-1; perhaps TRBD1 as D (5 bases). Germline V lookup: CDR1 SGHNT, CDR2 YENEEA. V shed 0 bases and J shed 4 bases, with 9 bases lying between them. The CDR3 has 14 amino acids. CDR3 loop: CASSLDPQGTEAFF. CDR3 DNA sequence: TGTGCCAGCAGCTTAGATCCCCAGGGCACTGAAGCTTTCTTT.

This sequence joins TRBV5-1 and TRBJ2-3, with TRBD2 matching 13 bases. The germline V gene encodes CDR1 SGHRS and CDR2 YFSETQ. V lost 2 bases to trimming and J lost 0 bases; unmatched junction nucleotides: 3. The CDR3 extends over 17 amino acids. In nucleotides, the CDR3 is TGCGCCAGCAGCTTAACTAGCGGGGGGGCTAGCACAGATACGCAGTATTTT. This encodes CASSLTSGGASTDTQYF.

For the CDR3, the DNA is TGTGCCAGCACCCCCCGGGGGGGGGATGGCTACACCTTC. It translates to CASTPRGGDGYTF. The chain uses TRBV28 and TRBJ1-2; maybe TRBD1 (5 bases). This CDR3 has 13 residues. The germline V gene has CDR1 MDHEN and CDR2 SYDVKM. The germline V and J ends were trimmed by 7 bases and 6 bases, with 15 bases remaining between them.

The chain couples TRBV7-6 to TRBJ2-2; 9 bases fit TRBD2. The CDR3 totals 16 residues. The trim removed 2 bases at V and 4 bases at J, leaving 5 bases unmatched. Germline V gene sequence: CDR1 SGHVS, CDR2 FNYEAQ. CDR3 coding DNA: TGTGCCAGCAGCTTAACAGGCGGGGGGGCCACCGGGGAGCTGTTTTTT. This sequence encodes CASSLTGGGATGELFF. The variable domain in full, with the rest retrieved from reference TRBV7-6 and TRBJ2-2, is GAGVSQSPRYKVTKRGQDVALRCDPISGHVSLYWYRQALGQGPEFLTYFNYEAQQDKSGLPNDRFSAERPEGSISTLTIQRTEQRDSAMYRCASSLTGGGATGELFFGEGSRLTVL.

The chain has TRBV2 and TRBJ2-1; D call uncertain. Trimming shortened V by 11 bases and J by 8 bases, and 19 bases separated the two germline ends. Looked up from germline, CDR1 is SNHLY and CDR2 is FYNNEI. The CDR3 spans 13 residues. The CDR3 protein is CAYYGAEVHEQFF. CDR3 in DNA: TGTGCCTACTATGGAGCCGAGGTTCATGAGCAGTTCTTC.

CDR3 DNA: TGTGCCAGCAGTGAGGGGGACGGCTACACCGGGGAGCTGTTTTTT. It codes for CASSEGDGYTGELFF. This rearrangement joins TRBV27 to TRBJ2-2; tentatively, D is TRBD1 (6 bases). The V end lost 5 bases, the J end lost 3 bases, and 13 bases lay between the germline ends. Germline CDR1 MNHEY, CDR2 SMNVEV (reference sequence). CDR3 size: 15 residues.

This chain links TRBV6-5 with TRBJ2-3; D is perhaps TRBD1 (5 bases). CDR1 is MNHEY, CDR2 SVGAGI, per germline. This CDR3 has 15 amino acids. V was trimmed by 0 bases and J by 1 base, leaving 8 bases between them. The CDR3 is CASSYSMTGTDTQYF. In DNA form, the CDR3 reads TGTGCCAGCAGTTACTCGATGACAGGCACAGATACGCAGTATTTT.

The V and J genes are TRBV9 and TRBJ2-5; weak D call: TRBD1 (6 bases). The CDR3 extends over 14 amino acids. Trimming removed 3 bases from V and 3 bases from J, with 12 bases in between. CDR1 and CDR2 (germline): SGDLS, YYNGEE. The DNA for the CDR3 is TGTGCCAGCAGCGGACGGACAGTAGAAGAGACCCAGTACTTC. Protein sequence: CASSGRTVEETQYF.

This clone was seen a few times. This rearrangement joins TRBV4-1 to TRBJ1-6, with TRBD1 identical over 10 bases. CDR3 length equals 17 residues. CDR1 and CDR2 (germline): MGHRA, YSYEKL. With 4 bases clipped from V and 7 bases from J, the junction kept 10 bases outside the gene matches. The CDR3 sequence is CASSLTQPGQGNSPLHF. CDR3 nucleotides: TGCGCCAGCAGCCTAACCCAACCGGGACAGGGGAATTCACCCCTCCACTTT.

This chain connects TRBV6-5 to TRBJ1-3; TRBD1 might be the D (5 bases). Germline assignment: CDR1 MNHEY and CDR2 SVGAGI. V was cut by 5 bases and J by 0 bases, with 11 bases left in between. The length of the CDR3 is 15 residues. CDR3 bases: TGTGCCAGCAGTCCTTTGGGGCTCTCTGGAAACACCATATATTTT. It is translated as CASSPLGLSGNTIYF.

As for this clone: The sample contains more than one DNA sequence encoding this CDR3. DNA for the CDR3: TGTGCCAGCAGCGTAGGGGCAGGAGGGTACGAGCAGTACTTC. Translated: CASSVGAGGYEQYF. The chain couples TRBV9 to TRBJ2-7; possible D gene TRBD2, 6 bases. This CDR3 region has 14 residues. The V end was cut by 0 bases, the J end by 4 bases, with 11 bases between. In germline, CDR1 is SGDLS, CDR2 YYNGEE.

This clone was counted once. V is TRBV27 and J is TRBJ1-5; unclear D gene. From germline, CDR1 is MNHEY and CDR2 SMNVEV (reference sequence). V was pared by 5 bases and J by 0 bases, with 8 bases between. This CDR3 region has 14 residues. CDR3 sequence reads: CASSPPSSNQPQHF. The CDR3 bases are TGTGCCAGCAGTCCCCCAAGTAGCAATCAGCCCCAGCATTTT.

This rearrangement joins TRBV10-1 to TRBJ2-3; 8 bases are a match to TRBD2. V lost 3 bases to trimming and J lost 6 bases; unmatched junction nucleotides: 8. The CDR3 sequence is 15 residues long. Per germline, CDR1 WNHNN and CDR2 SYGVQD (reference sequence). DNA for the CDR3: TGCGCCAGCAGTGACTTACGGGAGGGCGCCGATACGCAGTATTTT. This sequence encodes CASSDLREGADTQYF.

This chain links TRBV11-2 with TRBJ2-3; D not resolved. Germline CDR1 and CDR2: SGHAT and FQNNGV. Trimming left V 2 bases short and J 5 bases short, with 5 bases between. This CDR3 contains 12 residues. CDR3 sequence (DNA): TGTGCCAGCAGCTTATGGGGAGATACGCAGTATTTT. It codes for CASSLWGDTQYF.

This chain connects TRBV4-3 to TRBJ1-1; D is unclear. Trimming shortened V by 4 bases and J by 3 bases, and 9 bases separated the two germline ends. This CDR3 has 13 residues. Germline values: CDR1 LGHNA, CDR2 YSLEER. The CDR3 DNA sequence: TGCGCCAGCAGCCTCCAGTGGGACACTGAAGCTTTCTTT. This gives the protein CASSLQWDTEAFF.

This clone occurred once. The V gene is TRBV7-6, the J gene TRBJ2-7, with 12 bases aligning to TRBD1. V gave up 1 base and J gave up 2 bases; unmatched junction bases: 0. CDR1 and CDR2 from the germline V gene are SGHVS and FNYEAQ. The CDR3 runs to 15 residues. CDR3 sequence (DNA): TGTGCCAGCAGCTTAGGGGACAGGGGGCCCTACGAGCAGTACTTC. It translates to CASSLGDRGPYEQYF.

This sequence joins TRBV30 and TRBJ2-5, with D perhaps TRBD1 (6 bases). Judging by the DNA end, TRBJ2-7 fits better; the J call may be wrong. This CDR3 has 13 residues. The germline gives CDR1 GTSNPN, CDR2 SVGIG (reference sequence). The CDR3 sequence: CAWRIRGGHEQYF. As DNA, the CDR3 is TGTGCCTGGAGGATCAGGGGCGGTCACGAGCAGTACTTC.

The rearrangement uses TRBV7-2 and TRBJ1-4; 9 bases agree with TRBD1. The CDR3 has 15 residues. Germline CDR1 reads SGHTA; CDR2 reads FQGNSA. V dropped 4 bases and J dropped 7; count of bases not matched to a gene: 7. The CDR3 region is CASSSWTGEIEKLFF. The CDR3 nucleotides are TGTGCCAGCAGCTCCTGGACAGGGGAGATTGAAAAACTGTTTTTT. The full variable domain, in which reference TRBV7-2 and TRBJ1-4 provide the parts outside the CDR3, is GAGVSQSPSNKVTEKGKDVELRCDPISGHTALYWYRQSLGQGLEFLIYFQGNSAPDKSGLPSDRFSAERTGGSVSTLTIQRTQQEDSAVYLCASSSWTGEIEKLFFGSGTQLSVL.

The J gene is TRBJ2-7, the V gene TRBV19; TRBD1 matches at 8 bases. This CDR3 has 14 amino acids. Per the germline V gene, CDR1 is LNHDA and CDR2 is SQIVND (reference sequence). V was pared by 6 bases and J by 2 bases, with 6 bases of the junction left unmatched. The CDR3 sequence: CASSPTGATYEQYF. DNA for the CDR3: TGTGCCAGTAGCCCGACAGGGGCGACCTACGAGCAGTACTTC.

V gene TRBV11-2 combines with J gene TRBJ2-5; maybe TRBD1 (6 bases). The CDR3 spans 12 residues. V was pared by 10 bases and J by 5 bases, with 14 bases between. The germline CDR1 and CDR2 sequences are SGHAT and FQNNGV. The CDR3, as DNA: TGTGCCATAGACAGGCCAGGGGAGACCCAGTACTTC. Residues: CAIDRPGETQYF. The full variable domain, rest sourced from reference TRBV11-2 and TRBJ2-5, is EAGVAQSPRYKIIEKRQSVAFWCNPISGHATLYWYQQILGQGPKLLIQFQNNGVVDDSQLPKDRFSAERLKGVDSTLKIQPAKLEDSAVYLCAIDRPGETQYFGPGTRLLVL.

The chain recombines TRBV7-3 with TRBJ2-5; the match to TRBD1 covers 7 bases. The V gene's germline CDR1 is SGHTA and CDR2 FQGTGA. The trim removed 5 bases at V and 0 bases at J, leaving 3 bases unmatched. The CDR3 is 14 amino acids. The CDR3 nucleotides are TGTGCCAGCAGCACGACAGGGAACCAAGAGACCCAGTACTTC. This translates into CASSTTGNQETQYF.

This clone was recorded a few times. The J gene is TRBJ1-2, the V gene TRBV27; TRBD1 might be the D (5 bases). The V end was cut by 5 bases, the J end by 4 bases, with 11 bases between. CDR1 MNHEY and CDR2 SMNVEV come from the germline V gene (reference sequence). The CDR3 extends over 13 amino acids. CDR3 protein: CASSPGGAYGYTF. DNA of the CDR3: TGTGCCAGCAGTCCGGGCGGGGCCTATGGCTACACCTTC.